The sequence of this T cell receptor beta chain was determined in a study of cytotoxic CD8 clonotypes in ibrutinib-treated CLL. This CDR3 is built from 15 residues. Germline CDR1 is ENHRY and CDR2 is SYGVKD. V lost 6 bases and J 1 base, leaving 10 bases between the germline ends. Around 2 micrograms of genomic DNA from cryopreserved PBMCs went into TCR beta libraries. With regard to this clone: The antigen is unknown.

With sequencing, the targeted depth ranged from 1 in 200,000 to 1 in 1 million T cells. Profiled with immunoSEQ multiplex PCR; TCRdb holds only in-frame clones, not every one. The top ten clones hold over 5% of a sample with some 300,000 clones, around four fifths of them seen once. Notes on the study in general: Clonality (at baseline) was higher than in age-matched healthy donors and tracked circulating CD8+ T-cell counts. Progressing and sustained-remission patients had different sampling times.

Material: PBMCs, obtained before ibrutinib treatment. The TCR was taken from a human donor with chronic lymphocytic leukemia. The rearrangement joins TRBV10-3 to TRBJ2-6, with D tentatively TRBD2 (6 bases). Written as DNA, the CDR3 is TGTGCCATCAGCTCGGGGGTTTCTGGGGCCAACGTCCTGACTTTC. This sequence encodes CAISSGVSGANVLTF.